Listed below are T cell receptor beta chains from one sample, sequenced in a study of T cell responses to AZD1222 COVID-19 vaccine. TCRdb keeps only in-frame clones here, not all; method: immunoSEQ multiplex PCR. Of around 140,000 clones listed, 88% are singletons. Specimen: peripheral blood, collected 28 days after the second dose of the MenACWY control vaccine. The receptors were sampled from an adult who received the MenACWY meningococcal vaccine as a control. CDR3s include the opening cysteine and the closing phenylalanine or tryptophan. A D gene is named only where the DNA matches it firmly. The listing skips clone size in some rows; elsewhere it reads once, few, many or a size class.

d_gene,v_gene,j_gene,abundance,CDR3nt,CDR3aa
NA,TRBV5-6,TRBJ1-1,NA,TGTGCCAGCAGCCCAACCGGACTGAACAAAGCTTTCTTT,CASSPTGLNKAFF
NA,TRBV4-1,TRBJ1-1,NA,TGCGCCAGCAGCCACCCGGCTGGGGCTAACACTGAAGCTTTCTTT,CASSHPAGANTEAFF
NA,TRBV10-3,TRBJ2-3,once,TGTGCCATCAGTGAGTCCCCTGTGGATACGCAGTATTTT,CAISESPVDTQYF
NA,TRBV5-3,TRBJ2-7,NA,TGTGCCAGAAGCTTCACCGAGCAGTACTTC,CARSFTEQYF
TRBD1,TRBV5-1,TRBJ2-2,NA,TGCGCCAGCAGCTTAACGATCGGACAGGTCGGCGGGGAGCTGTTTTTT,CASSLTIGQVGGELFF
TRBD1,TRBV9,TRBJ2-5,NA,TGTGCCAGCAGCCCCCGACAGGGAGAGACCCAGTACTTC,CASSPRQGETQYF
TRBD1,TRBV30,TRBJ1-2,NA,TGTGCCTGGAGTGGAGGGGGCGGTGGCTACACCTTC,CAWSGGGGGYTF
NA,TRBV5-1,TRBJ2-5,NA,TGCGCCAGCAGCTTGATTGGGGGGCAGGAAGAGACCCAGTACTTC,CASSLIGGQEETQYF
NA,TRBV29-1,TRBJ1-1,NA,TGCAGCGTTGATCGACAAACTGAAGCTTTCTTT,CSVDRQTEAFF
NA,TRBV5-8,TRBJ1-5,NA,TGTGCCAGCAGCTTGAACTTCCGGACATCGCAGCCCCAGCATTTT,CASSLNFRTSQPQHF
NA,TRBV19,TRBJ2-6,few,TGTGCCAGTGGTAGGGGTTTTGGGGCCAACGTCCTGACTTTC,CASGRGFGANVLTF
TRBD1,TRBV9,TRBJ2-7,NA,TGTGCCAGCAGCGGCCCGGACAGGGGGCTGAGCGGGGATTCCTACGAGCAGTACTTC,CASSGPDRGLSGDSYEQYF
NA,TRBV12-3/TRBV12-4,TRBJ1-5,NA,TGTGCCAGCAGTTTGGTAGGCAATCAGCCCCAGCATTTT,CASSLVGNQPQHF
TRBD1,TRBV27,TRBJ1-2,NA,TGTGCCAGCAGGACAGGGCGGTATGGCTACACCTTC,CASRTGRYGYTF
NA,TRBV28,TRBJ1-1,NA,TGTGCCAGCAGTCGGACGAGGAACACTGAAGCTTTCTTT,CASSRTRNTEAFF
NA,TRBV21-1,TRBJ1-1,NA,TGTGCCAGCCCTCAAATAATGAACACTGAAGCTTTCTTT,CASPQIMNTEAFF
TRBD2,TRBV5-1,TRBJ2-1,once,TGCGCCAGCAGCCGAGGGGCGGGAGACCCATACAATGAGCAGTTCTTC,CASSRGAGDPYNEQFF
NA,TRBV20-1,TRBJ1-1,NA,TGCAGTGCTAGTGGTGGGGACACTGAAGCTTTCTTT,CSASGGDTEAFF
TRBD1,TRBV19,TRBJ2-7,NA,TGTGCCAGCAGAGGGACAGGGGAAGGAGAGCAGTACTTC,CASRGTGEGEQYF
NA,TRBV14,TRBJ2-1,NA,TGTGCCAGCAGCCAAGATCGAAGGTCGGAGCAGTTCTTC,CASSQDRRSEQFF
NA,TRBV9,TRBJ1-1,NA,TGTGCCAGCAGCGTAGACCGGAACATGAACACTGAAGCTTTCTTT,CASSVDRNMNTEAFF
NA,TRBV6-5,TRBJ1-4,once,TGTGCCAGCAGAAACGAATGGTTGCAGGATGAAAAACTGTTTTTT,CASRNEWLQDEKLFF
TRBD1,TRBV11-2,TRBJ2-7,NA,TGTGCCAGCAGTAGGGGACAGGGCTACGAGCAGTACTTC,CASSRGQGYEQYF
NA,TRBV5-1,TRBJ2-7,NA,TGCGCCAGCGGTGAGCAATACTCCTACGAGCAGTACTTC,CASGEQYSYEQYF
NA,TRBV6-6,TRBJ1-2,NA,TGTGCCAGCAGTCTTTCGACCGGGACGACCTATGGCTACACCTTC,CASSLSTGTTYGYTF
NA,TRBV19,TRBJ2-7,NA,TGTGCCAGTAGAGAGACTTCGGGACACACCTACGAGCAGTACTTC,CASRETSGHTYEQYF
NA,TRBV5-4,TRBJ2-3,NA,TGTGCCAGCAGCTTGAGGGAGACAGATACGCAGTATTTT,CASSLRETDTQYF
NA,TRBV6-2/TRBV6-3,TRBJ1-1,once,TGTGCCAGCAGTTACGATACTAAGGGGCGTTCTGAAGCTTTCTTT,CASSYDTKGRSEAFF
NA,TRBV19,TRBJ1-2,once,TGTGCCAGTAGTACCCCCGGACATTCTAACTATGGCTACACCTTC,CASSTPGHSNYGYTF
NA,TRBV14,TRBJ1-3,NA,TGTGCCAGCAGCCAAGCACACCGAAACACCATATATTTT,CASSQAHRNTIYF
NA,TRBV4-3,TRBJ2-7,NA,TGCGCCAGCAGCCAAGAAACCAGGGGTGGAGGCGAGCAGTACTTC,CASSQETRGGGEQYF
TRBD1,TRBV12-5,TRBJ1-2,NA,TGTGCTAGTGGTTTGGTACCGGGACAGGGAAGGATTGACTATGGCTACACCTTC,CASGLVPGQGRIDYGYTF
NA,TRBV28,TRBJ2-7,NA,TGTGCCAGCAGTGGACCGTCCGGGCAGGGGAATTACGAGCAGTACTTC,CASSGPSGQGNYEQYF
NA,TRBV13,TRBJ1-3,once,TGTGCCAGCAGCTTCCAGGGCTCCGGAAACACCATATATTTT,CASSFQGSGNTIYF
NA,TRBV19,TRBJ1-5,NA,TGTGCCAGTAGTATAGATAGGGGAGTGAGTCAGCCCCAGCATTTT,CASSIDRGVSQPQHF
NA,TRBV5-1,TRBJ2-2,NA,TGCGCCAGCAGCCGGGACGCGCGGGAGCTGTTTTTT,CASSRDARELFF
NA,TRBV28,TRBJ1-2,NA,TGTGCCAGCAGTTTAGAGGTCCTCTATGGCTACACCTTC,CASSLEVLYGYTF
TRBD2,TRBV30,TRBJ2-7,NA,TGTGCCTGGAGTCTGGGACTAGGCTACGAGCAGTACTTC,CAWSLGLGYEQYF
NA,TRBV27,TRBJ2-2,once,TGTGCCAGCAGTTTTGGGACACGGAACACCGGGGAGCTGTTTTTT,CASSFGTRNTGELFF
TRBD1,TRBV5-1,TRBJ1-1,NA,TGCGCCAGCAGCTTGTCAGGGGGAAGGAACACTGAAGCTTTCTTT,CASSLSGGRNTEAFF
NA,TRBV6-2/TRBV6-3,TRBJ1-1,NA,TGTGCCAGCAGTTACCGTCAGAAAATGAACACTGAAGCTTTCTTT,CASSYRQKMNTEAFF
NA,TRBV24-1,TRBJ2-2,NA,TGTGCCACCAGTGAGCCCTCCCCATCCGCCGGGGAGCTGTTTTTT,CATSEPSPSAGELFF
NA,TRBV6-5,TRBJ1-2,once,TGTGCCAGCAGTTTCGGAGGGGCCCTCCTGAACTATGGCTACACCTTC,CASSFGGALLNYGYTF
NA,TRBV15,TRBJ2-1,NA,TGTGCCACCAGCGGAGGGGACCGAGACAATGAGCAGTTCTTC,CATSGGDRDNEQFF
TRBD2,TRBV11-2,TRBJ2-1,NA,TGTGCCAGCAGCTTAAGTAGCGGGAGTTATGAGCAGTTCTTC,CASSLSSGSYEQFF
TRBD2,TRBV9,TRBJ2-7,NA,TGTGCCAGCAGTCCTTCCGGGACTAGAGCCTACGAGCAGTACTTC,CASSPSGTRAYEQYF
NA,TRBV4-3,TRBJ2-2,once,TGCGCCAGCAGGGAGGGACGAGGGGGGCAGGCCGGGGAGCTGTTTTTT,CASREGRGGQAGELFF
TRBD1,TRBV4-2,TRBJ2-2,NA,TGTGCCAGCAGCCAGGAACCGGGACAGGGCTATGCCGGGGAGCTGTTTTTT,CASSQEPGQGYAGELFF
TRBD2,TRBV5-5,TRBJ2-5,NA,TGTGCCAGCAGCTTGTCGTGGGGGGGGGAGACCCAGTACTTC,CASSLSWGGETQYF
TRBD2,TRBV6-1,TRBJ2-3,once,TGTGCCAGCAGTGAAGTAGTTAGCGGGAGAGATACGCAGTATTTT,CASSEVVSGRDTQYF
NA,TRBV3-1/TRBV3-2,TRBJ1-1,NA,TGTGCCAGCAGCCAAAGCTTGAACACTGAAGCTTTCTTT,CASSQSLNTEAFF
NA,TRBV6-2/TRBV6-3,TRBJ2-1,few,TGTGCCAGCAGTTACTCGGGATACAATGAGCAGTTCTTC,CASSYSGYNEQFF
NA,TRBV6-5,TRBJ1-1,NA,TGTGCCAGCAGTTTCCGGGACACTGAAGCTTTCTTT,CASSFRDTEAFF
NA,TRBV19,TRBJ1-5,NA,TGTGCCAGTAGCAGCGGGGGGTATAGCAATCAGCCCCAGCATTTT,CASSSGGYSNQPQHF
NA,TRBV3-1/TRBV3-2,TRBJ2-1,NA,TGTGCCAGCAGCCAAGTCTGGGAGCAGTTCTTC,CASSQVWEQFF
TRBD1,TRBV4-2,TRBJ1-3,NA,TGTGCCAGCAGCCAAGTCCGGGGGCAGGGGGCCTCGGGAAACACCATATATTTT,CASSQVRGQGASGNTIYF
NA,TRBV12-3/TRBV12-4,TRBJ2-2,NA,TGTGCCAGCAGCACACGATTCGACGGGGAGCTGTTTTTT,CASSTRFDGELFF